The 29 T cell receptor beta chains below come from one sample, sequenced in a study of cytomegalovirus exposure and HLA in healthy donors. The assay was immunoSEQ multiplex PCR, and TCRdb's table has in-frame clones only and misses some. This table holds roughly 80,000 clones, 85% to 95% found once. Sequences were obtained from PBMCs. These receptors were taken from a man younger than 35 in good health and CMV-seronegative.

The V gene is TRBV18, the J gene TRBJ2-5; 8 bases are shared with TRBD2. The CDR3 spans 15 residues. V shed 3 bases and J 5 bases; nucleotides not matched to a gene: 8. CDR1 and CDR2 from the germline V gene are KGHSH and LQKENI. CDR3 region: CASSPDRGGRETQYF. The DNA of the CDR3 is TGTGCCAGCTCACCGGATCGCGGGGGGCGGGAGACCCAGTACTTC.

The rearrangement joins TRBV10-3 to TRBJ2-7; D may be TRBD1 (5 bases). Germline V gene sequence: CDR1 ENHRY, CDR2 SYGVKD. V lost 6 bases to trimming and J lost 2 bases, with 14 bases between them. The CDR3 runs to 14 residues. CDR3 protein: CAIRMTAHPYEQYF. CDR3 sequence (DNA): TGTGCCATCAGAATGACAGCTCACCCCTACGAGCAGTACTTC.

This chain links TRBV18 with TRBJ1-1; D gene uncertain. Trimming stripped 3 bases from V and 8 bases from J, with 7 bases between. This CDR3 has 11 amino acids. The germline V gene has CDR1 KGHSH and CDR2 LQKENI. The CDR3 region is CASSPQREAFF. The DNA of the CDR3 is TGTGCCAGCTCACCCCAGAGGGAAGCTTTCTTT.

V gene TRBV30 combines with J gene TRBJ1-6, with D tentatively TRBD1 (5 bases). The CDR3 spans 16 residues. Germline loops: CDR1 GTSNPN, CDR2 SVGIG (reference sequence). Trimming took 0 bases from V and 5 from J, leaving 14 bases between them. The CDR3 DNA reads TGTGCCTGGAGTGTACGGGGGGTCGGGAATAATTCACCCCTCCACTTT. This sequence encodes CAWSVRGVGNNSPLHF.

The V gene is TRBV18, the J gene TRBJ1-4; TRBD1 is a possible D gene (6 bases). The V gene's germline CDR1 is KGHSH and CDR2 LQKENI. This CDR3 region has 14 residues. Trimming removed 6 bases at V and 3 bases at J, with 11 bases between. As DNA, the CDR3 is TGTGCCAGCTCCACAGGGAGGGCTAATGAAAAACTGTTTTTT. This translates into CASSTGRANEKLFF. The entire variable domain, with the rest obtained from reference TRBV18 and TRBJ1-4, is as follows: NAGVMQNPRHLVRRRGQEARLRCSPMKGHSHVYWYRQLPEEGLKFMVYLQKENIIDESGMPKERFSAEFPKEGPSILRIQQVVRGDSAAYFCASSTGRANEKLFFGSGTQLSVL.

The V gene is TRBV7-2, the J gene TRBJ1-6, with D uncertain. The V end was cut by 3 bases, the J end by 9 bases, with 9 bases between. This CDR3 comprises 13 residues. CDR1 and CDR2 from the germline V gene are SGHTA and FQGNSA. Here the CDR3 reads CASSFGIGSPLHF. DNA for the CDR3: TGTGCCAGCAGCTTCGGGATAGGTTCACCCCTCCACTTT.

The genes are TRBV6-5 and TRBJ1-3; no clear D. Germline V gene data show CDR1 as MNHEY and CDR2 as SVGAGI. With 5 bases removed from V and 6 bases from J, the gap between germline ends came to 14 bases. This CDR3 has 14 residues. CDR3 protein: CASSPDLGPNTIYF. CDR3 bases: TGTGCCAGCAGTCCAGACCTTGGGCCAAACACCATATATTTT.

The chain uses TRBV19 and TRBJ1-2; 7 positions agree with TRBD1. With V trimmed by 5 bases and J by 3 bases, 9 bases remained unmatched. This CDR3 spans 15 amino acids. Germline V CDR1 and CDR2: LNHDA, SQIVND (reference sequence). The CDR3 loop is CASSSPGTEDYGYTF. In DNA form, the CDR3 reads TGTGCCAGTAGTTCCCCCGGGACAGAAGACTATGGCTACACCTTC.

The V call is TRBV7-3, the J call TRBJ2-2, with D hard to call. Trimming cost V 2 bases and J 3 bases, with 7 bases left between them. Germline assignment: CDR1 SGHTA and CDR2 FQGTGA. The CDR3 extends over 14 amino acids. CDR3 protein: CASSLAMDTGELFF. CDR3 in DNA: TGTGCCAGCAGCTTAGCGATGGACACCGGGGAGCTGTTTTTT.

The chain links TRBV13 to TRBJ2-1; 11 bases are a match to TRBD2. With V trimmed by 5 bases and J by 9 bases, 9 bases remained unmatched. This CDR3 has 15 amino acids. Germline CDR1 reads PRHDT; CDR2 reads FYEKMQ (reference sequence). DNA of the CDR3: TGTGCCAGCAGCCCCTTAGCGGGAGGGCCGTTTGAGCAGTTCTTC. This codes for CASSPLAGGPFEQFF.

This chain links TRBV2 with TRBJ1-5; D gene unclear. Germline CDR1 is SNHLY and CDR2 is FYNNEI. This CDR3 contains 15 residues. Deletions cut 0 bases from V and 0 bases from J, with 6 bases between. The CDR3 reads CASSEAYYSNQPQHF. The CDR3 region has the DNA TGTGCCAGCAGTGAAGCTTACTATAGCAATCAGCCCCAGCATTTT.

The chain has TRBV27 and TRBJ2-5; D is possibly TRBD1 (5 bases). Germline assignment: CDR1 MNHEY and CDR2 SMNVEV (reference sequence). The CDR3 runs to 15 residues. The V gene lost 2 bases and the J gene lost 1 base, with 11 bases spanning the gap. For the CDR3, the DNA is TGTGCCAGCAGTTTAGGGCAGGGAACCCAAGAGACCCAGTACTTC. This encodes CASSLGQGTQETQYF.

V is TRBV29-1 and J is TRBJ2-7; the D is unclear. V was pared by 2 bases and J by 0 bases, with 5 bases between. Germline V CDR1 and CDR2: SQVTM, ANQGSEA. The CDR3 is 12 amino acids. CDR3 coding DNA: TGCAGCGTTGAACACAGCTCCTACGAGCAGTACTTC. This gives the protein CSVEHSSYEQYF.

The genes are TRBV5-4 and TRBJ1-1, with D perhaps TRBD1 (6 bases). The germline gives CDR1 SGHNT, CDR2 YYREEE (reference sequence). Trimming shortened V by 1 base and J by 3 bases, and 16 bases separated the two germline ends. There are 16 residues in the CDR3. DNA for the CDR3: TGTGCCAGCAGCTTGTCTGACAGGATTTGGGACACTGAAGCTTTCTTT. It specifies CASSLSDRIWDTEAFF.

The rearrangement uses TRBV27 and TRBJ1-2, with D maybe TRBD1 (6 bases). The CDR3 extends over 17 amino acids. CDR1 and CDR2 (germline): MNHEY, SMNVEV (reference sequence). Trimming removed 8 bases from V and 0 bases from J, with 22 bases in between. The CDR3 coding sequence is TGTGCCAGCGGAACAGCACAGGGCGGTGGGGCTAACTATGGCTACACCTTC. It specifies CASGTAQGGGANYGYTF.

The J gene is TRBJ2-1, the V gene TRBV19, with 11 bases fitting TRBD2. The CDR3 length is 17 residues. Germline trimming cut 2 bases from V and 10 bases from J; bases unmatched to any gene: 13. Germline-derived CDR1 and CDR2 are LNHDA and SQIVND (reference sequence). CDR3 bases: TGTGCCAGTAGTATATATTCAGGGACTAGCGGCCCGGGGGAGCAGTTCTTC. Its translation: CASSIYSGTSGPGEQFF.

The rearrangement links TRBV27 to TRBJ1-2; TRBD1 is a possible D gene (5 bases). From germline, CDR1 is MNHEY and CDR2 SMNVEV (reference sequence). The germline V and J ends were trimmed by 6 bases and 3 bases, with 11 bases remaining between them. This CDR3 is 13 amino acids long. The CDR3 coding sequence is TGTGCCAGCAGCCGAGACAGTCACTATGGCTACACCTTC. Its translation is CASSRDSHYGYTF.

CDR3 in DNA: TGCGCCAGCAGCTTGGCCGGTTTATATGACAGGGGGCTTGAGGAGACCCAGTACTTC. Protein sequence: CASSLAGLYDRGLEETQYF. This sequence joins TRBV5-1 and TRBJ2-5, with 10 bases that match TRBD1. This CDR3 is built from 19 residues. J lost 5 bases, V lost 0 bases, and 16 bases had no gene match. Germline V lookup: CDR1 SGHRS, CDR2 YFSETQ. Filled out from reference TRBV5-1 and TRBJ2-5, the complete variable domain reads KAGVTQTPRYLIKTRGQQVTLSCSPISGHRSVSWYQQTPGQGLQFLFEYFSETQRNKGNFPGRFSGRQFSNSRSEMNVSTLELGDSALYLCASSLAGLYDRGLEETQYFGPGTRLLVL.

This chain links TRBV27 with TRBJ2-2; TRBD1 agrees at 7 bases. This CDR3 is built from 12 residues. Germline loops: CDR1 MNHEY, CDR2 SMNVEV (reference sequence). With 5 bases clipped from V and 6 bases from J, the junction kept 0 bases outside the gene matches. The DNA for the CDR3 is TGTGCCAGCAGTAGGGGGCCCGGGGAGCTGTTTTTT. Translating gives CASSRGPGELFF.

V is TRBV6-1 and J is TRBJ1-1; 7 bases agree with TRBD1. V trimming: 6 bases; J trimming: 4 bases; junction bases outside the gene matches: 2. Germline V gene data show CDR1 as MNHNS and CDR2 as SASEGT. This CDR3 has 12 amino acids. The CDR3 coding sequence is TGTGCCAGCAGCAGGGGGAGCACTGAAGCTTTCTTT. Its translation is CASSRGSTEAFF.

The V gene is TRBV7-9, the J gene TRBJ1-1; 7 bases map to TRBD1. The germline V gene has CDR1 SEHNR and CDR2 FQNEAQ (reference sequence). This CDR3 has 16 residues. The V and J ends lost 1 base and 5 bases, in that order; junction bases with no gene match: 10. CDR3 nucleotides: TGTGCCAGCAGCTTAGTCAGGGGGGCGCGGGTAACTGAAGCTTTCTTT. It specifies CASSLVRGARVTEAFF.

The chain uses TRBV5-1 and TRBJ1-2, with D unclear. Trimming removed 6 bases from V and 5 bases from J, with 14 bases in between. Germline V gene lookup returns CDR1 SGHRS and CDR2 YFSETQ. CDR3 size: 13 residues. The CDR3 DNA reads as TGCGCCAGCACACAGACAACGGGGTATGGCTACACCTTC. It codes for CASTQTTGYGYTF.

This chain links TRBV6-5 with TRBJ1-1; the D is unclear. Germline CDR1 MNHEY, CDR2 SVGAGI. The V gene lost 2 bases and the J gene lost 4 bases, with 8 bases spanning the gap. The CDR3 is made up of 13 amino acids. CDR3 sequence: CASSYDGVTEAFF. CDR3 in DNA: TGTGCCAGCAGTTACGACGGGGTCACTGAAGCTTTCTTT.

This clone was recorded only once. This chain uses TRBV4-2 with TRBJ2-2, with TRBD1 matching over 10 bases. The V segment lost 6 bases and the J segment 3 bases; nucleotides outside the gene matches: 4. Germline CDR1 reads LGHNA; CDR2 reads YNFKEQ. CDR3 length: 15 residues. The CDR3 DNA reads as TGTGCCAGCAGGGGACAGGGGCTCGACACCGGGGAGCTGTTTTTT. Its translation: CASRGQGLDTGELFF.

CDR3 region: CAQGVGAEAFF. In nucleotides, the CDR3 is TGTGCCCAGGGGGTCGGCGCTGAAGCTTTCTTT. V and J are TRBV30 and TRBJ1-1, with 7 bases matching TRBD1. This CDR3 has 11 residues. With V trimmed by 8 bases and J by 6 bases, 6 bases remained unmatched. Germline CDR1 and CDR2: GTSNPN and SVGIG (reference sequence).

A word on this clone: As the CDR3 is not closed by the conserved phenylalanine or tryptophan, this likely results from a read error. The DNA is left out, because the CDR3 cannot be placed on it with certainty; the CDR3 is given as TCRdb lists it. The chain employs TRBV10-2 and TRBJ1-1. The germline gives CDR1 WSHSY, CDR2 SAAADI. The CDR3 is 11 amino acids long, termini counted. CDR3 loop: CASSERGAGQI.

The chain carries TRBV7-8 and TRBJ1-5; TRBD1 agrees at 7 bases. Germline V gene sequence: CDR1 SGHVS, CDR2 FQNEAQ. V gave up 2 bases and J gave up 4 bases; unmatched junction bases: 14. This CDR3 has 18 amino acids. The DNA of the CDR3 is TGTGCCAGCAGCTTACCCCATCGGACAGGTACCCTGAATCAGCCCCAGCATTTT. It encodes CASSLPHRTGTLNQPQHF. The full variable domain, rest sourced from reference TRBV7-8 and TRBJ1-5, is GAGVSQSPRYKVAKRGQDVALRCDPISGHVSLFWYQQALGQGPEFLTYFQNEAQLDKSGLPSDRFFAERPEGSVSTLKIQRTQQEDSAVYLCASSLPHRTGTLNQPQHFGDGTRLSIL.

The chain has TRBV14 and TRBJ1-2; D unresolved. The CDR3 sequence is 12 residues long. Between the trimmed V and J ends, which lost 3 bases and 6 bases, there was a span of 8 bases. From germline, CDR1 is SGHDN and CDR2 FVKESK. The CDR3 DNA is TGTGCCAGCAGCCATAACAGAGATGGCTACACCTTC. Translation gives CASSHNRDGYTF.

V is TRBV11-3 and J is TRBJ2-3; TRBD2 matches 7 bases. V shed 3 bases and J 0 bases; nucleotides not matched to a gene: 3. This CDR3 has 15 residues. CDR1 is SGHNT, CDR2 YENEEA, per germline. The CDR3 DNA reads as TGTGCCAGCAGCTTTTTTAGCGGGAGCACAGATACGCAGTATTTT. Encoded protein: CASSFFSGSTDTQYF.